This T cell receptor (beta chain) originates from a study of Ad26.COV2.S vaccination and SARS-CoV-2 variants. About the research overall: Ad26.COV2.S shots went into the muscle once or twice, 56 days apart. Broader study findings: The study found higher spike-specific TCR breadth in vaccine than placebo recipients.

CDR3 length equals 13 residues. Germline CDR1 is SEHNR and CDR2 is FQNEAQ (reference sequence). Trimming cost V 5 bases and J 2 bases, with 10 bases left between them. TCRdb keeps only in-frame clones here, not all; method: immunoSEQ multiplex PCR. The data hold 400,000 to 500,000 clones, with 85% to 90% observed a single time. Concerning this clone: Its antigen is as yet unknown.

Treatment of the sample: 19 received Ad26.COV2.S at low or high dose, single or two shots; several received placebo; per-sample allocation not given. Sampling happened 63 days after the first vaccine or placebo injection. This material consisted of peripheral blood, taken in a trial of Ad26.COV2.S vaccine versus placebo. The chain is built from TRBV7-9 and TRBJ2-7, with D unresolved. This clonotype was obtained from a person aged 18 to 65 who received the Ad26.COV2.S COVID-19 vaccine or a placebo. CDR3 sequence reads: CASSPQETYEQYF. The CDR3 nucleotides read TGTGCCAGCAGCCCCCAGGAGACCTACGAGCAGTACTTC.